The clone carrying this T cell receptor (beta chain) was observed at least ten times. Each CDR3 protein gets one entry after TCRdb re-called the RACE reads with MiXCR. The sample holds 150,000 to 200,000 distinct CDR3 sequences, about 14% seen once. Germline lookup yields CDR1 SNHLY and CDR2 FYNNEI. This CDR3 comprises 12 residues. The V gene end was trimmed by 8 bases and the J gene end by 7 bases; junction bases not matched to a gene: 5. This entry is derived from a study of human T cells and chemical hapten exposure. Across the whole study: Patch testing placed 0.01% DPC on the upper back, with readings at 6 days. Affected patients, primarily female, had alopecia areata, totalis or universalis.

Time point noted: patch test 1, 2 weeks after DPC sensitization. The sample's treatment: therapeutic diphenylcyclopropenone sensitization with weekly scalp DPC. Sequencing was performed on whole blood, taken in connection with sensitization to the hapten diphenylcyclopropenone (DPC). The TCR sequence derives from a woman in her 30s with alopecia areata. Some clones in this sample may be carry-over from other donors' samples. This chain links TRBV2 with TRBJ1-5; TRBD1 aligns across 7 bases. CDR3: CASGTAPQPQHF. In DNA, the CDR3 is TGTGCCAGCGGGACAGCCCCCCAGCCCCAGCATTTT.